The source of this T cell receptor beta chain is a study of blood T cell repertoires in COVID-19. Study as a whole: Italy, Spain and the United States were the sources of the convalescent and acute COVID-19 samples. T cells, B-cell-depleted T cells, or PBMCs supplied cDNA or gDNA.

Germline CDR1 PRHDT, CDR2 FYEKMQ (reference sequence). The CDR3 has 19 amino acids. The ends lost 5 bases at V and 2 bases at J; junction bases unmatched: 11. Original processing methods: Reference gene primer amplification gave nucleated cell count estimates. Sequenced by immunoSEQ multiplex PCR; TCRdb stores in-frame clones only, minus some. That table gives V, J and clone size, and the DNA gave D and trimming. This table holds fewer than 250,000 clones, around four fifths found once. The chain is built from TRBV13 and TRBJ2-1, with 14 positions matching TRBD2. Material: peripheral blood. This receptor was taken from a woman in her thirties or forties with active or convalescent COVID-19. CDR3 coding DNA: TGTGCCAGCAGCAGTCTTTCCGGGACTAGCGGGGGTGCCTACAATGAGCAGTTCTTC. It translates to CASSSLSGTSGGAYNEQFF.